One and the same sample provided the 8 T cell receptor beta chains below, sequenced in a study of blood T cell repertoires in COVID-19. The assay was immunoSEQ multiplex PCR, and TCRdb's table has in-frame clones only and misses some. The profile shows about 74,000 clones, less than 85% of them singletons. The sample taken for sequencing was peripheral blood. Source of these receptors: a human donor in a cohort sampled during active COVID-19.

J is TRBJ1-2 and V is TRBV29-1, with D unclear. This CDR3 spans 13 amino acids. Between the trimmed V and J ends, which lost 0 bases and 3 bases, there was a span of 8 bases. In germline, CDR1 is SQVTM, CDR2 ANQGSEA. This CDR3 reads CSVEDPHHYGYTF. CDR3 coding DNA: TGCAGCGTTGAAGATCCACATCACTATGGCTACACCTTC.

The chain is built from TRBV20-1 and TRBJ1-1; D gene unclear. The germline V gene encodes CDR1 DFQATT and CDR2 SNEGSKA (reference sequence). With 3 bases removed from V and 3 bases from J, the gap between germline ends came to 5 bases. The length of the CDR3 is 11 residues. This chain's CDR3 is CSASGDTEAFF. The CDR3 bases are TGCAGTGCTAGCGGGGACACTGAAGCTTTCTTT.

This chain joins TRBV4-1 and TRBJ1-5, with a possible D match to TRBD1 (5 bases). Looked up from germline, CDR1 is MGHRA and CDR2 is YSYEKL. The V and J ends lost 0 bases and 6 bases respectively, with 12 bases between them. This CDR3 comprises 15 residues. In nucleotides, the CDR3 is TGCGCCAGCAGCCAAGAAGGGTCAGGGTTTCAGCCCCAGCATTTT. Residues: CASSQEGSGFQPQHF.

The chain is built from TRBV6-6 and TRBJ1-1; tentatively, D is TRBD1 (6 bases). Germline loops: CDR1 MNHNY, CDR2 SVGAGI (reference sequence). The CDR3 totals 15 residues. V was pared by 6 bases and J by 5 bases, with 19 bases between. The CDR3 protein is CASSRDGQSGTEAFF. In DNA form, the CDR3 reads TGTGCCAGCAGCCGAGATGGACAGTCCGGTACTGAAGCTTTCTTT.

J is TRBJ2-7 and V is TRBV28; possibly TRBD1 for D (5 bases). CDR3 length: 12 amino acids. Trimming took off 3 bases at V and 6 bases at J, with 9 bases between the two ends. CDR1 is MDHEN and CDR2 is SYDVKM in the germline V gene. This CDR3 is CASSLITGEQYF. CDR3 bases: TGTGCCAGCAGTTTGATAACAGGCGAGCAGTACTTC.

The chain is built from TRBV5-6 and TRBJ1-1, with 10 bases aligning to TRBD1. There are 16 residues in the CDR3. The trim removed 4 bases at V and 1 base at J, leaving 7 bases unmatched. CDR1 and CDR2 from the germline V gene are SGHDT and YYEEEE. Here the CDR3 DNA reads TGTGCCAGCAGCCGGAACTGGGACAGGGGGAACACTGAAGCTTTCTTT. Encoded protein: CASSRNWDRGNTEAFF.

This chain uses TRBV5-1 with TRBJ1-5; 8 nucleotides line up with TRBD1. Germline lookup yields CDR1 SGHRS and CDR2 YFSETQ. The CDR3 sequence is 13 residues long. V dropped 4 bases and J dropped 8; count of bases not matched to a gene: 5. The CDR3 region has the DNA TGCGCCAGCAGCAGGACAGGGTGGGAGCCCCAGCATTTT. Its protein product is CASSRTGWEPQHF.

In its sample, this clone was seen once. This chain uses TRBV6-5 with TRBJ1-5, with 8 bases matching TRBD1. Looked up from germline, CDR1 is MNHEY and CDR2 is SVGAGI. V lost 8 bases, J lost 0 bases, and 0 bases stayed unmatched. The CDR3 loop spans 13 amino acids. CDR3 nucleotide sequence: TGTGCCAGCGACAGGGGTAGCAATCAGCCCCAGCATTTT. It specifies CASDRGSNQPQHF.